Presented here are 7 T cell receptor beta chains from one specimen sequenced in a study of beta chain features in type 1 diabetes. Reverse transcribing all isolated RNA meant expressed TCRB transcripts were sequenced. Sequencing used immunoSEQ multiplex PCR; TCRdb keeps in-frame clones, though not all of them. The sample has 680,000 or so clones, roughly a sixth seen once. The sample comprised naive CD4+ T cells from blood. These receptor sequences come from a man younger than 30 in good health.

In its sample, this clone was seen a few times. The chain couples TRBV28 to TRBJ2-7; perhaps TRBD2 as D (6 bases). The CDR3 spans 13 residues. V lost 3 bases to trimming and J lost 5 bases, with 11 bases between them. Germline CDR1 and CDR2: MDHEN and SYDVKM. CDR3 sequence (DNA): TGTGCCAGCAGTTTTCTTGCGGGGAACGAGCAGTACTTC. Amino acid sequence: CASSFLAGNEQYF.

The V call is TRBV4-3, the J call TRBJ2-1, with D possibly matching TRBD2 (6 bases). V shed 0 bases and J shed 3 bases, with 15 bases lying between them. The CDR3 spans 17 residues. Germline V CDR1 and CDR2: LGHNA, YSLEER. The CDR3 region has the DNA TGCGCCAGCAGCCAAGAAAGGAGGGATTCCCTCTACAATGAGCAGTTCTTC. This translates into CASSQERRDSLYNEQFF.

This chain joins TRBV6-6 and TRBJ2-5; no firm D call. The CDR3 length is 14 residues. Germline V gene lookup returns CDR1 MNHNY and CDR2 SVGAGI (reference sequence). V was clipped by 0 bases and J by 5 bases, with 10 bases between them. In nucleotides, the CDR3 is TGTGCCAGCAGTTACTCGACGCCTGGGGAGACCCAGTACTTC. Amino acids: CASSYSTPGETQYF.

This clone was counted only a few times. This sequence joins TRBV7-2 and TRBJ2-7; 7 bases line up with TRBD1. CDR3 size: 17 residues. The germline CDR1 and CDR2 sequences are SGHTA and FQGNSA. Trimming cost V 5 bases and J 9 bases; bases outside gene matches: 22. The CDR3 DNA reads as TGTGCCAGCAGCCCCGACAGCTGGGACAGTCGGCTAGTTGGGCAGTACTTC. It specifies CASSPDSWDSRLVGQYF.

This chain joins TRBV4-2 and TRBJ2-7; 8 bases line up with TRBD2. This CDR3 contains 15 residues. J was trimmed by 3 bases and V by 0 bases; bases with no gene match: 4. Germline CDR1 is LGHNA and CDR2 is YNFKEQ. CDR3 loop: CASSQDAAGGYEQYF. The CDR3 DNA follows: TGTGCCAGCAGCCAAGATGCTGCGGGAGGCTACGAGCAGTACTTC.

The genes are TRBV7-3 and TRBJ2-6, with D unclear. The CDR3 consists of 16 residues. Germline-derived CDR1 and CDR2 are SGHTA and FQGTGA. Deletions cut 5 bases from V and 0 bases from J, with 11 bases between. Here the CDR3 DNA reads TGTGCCAGCAGCCCCCAGACCTACTCTGGGGCCAACGTCCTGACTTTC. It is translated as CASSPQTYSGANVLTF.

CDR3: CASSSTYTQYF. CDR3 DNA sequence: TGCGCCAGCAGCTCAACATATACGCAGTATTTT. The chain links TRBV5-1 to TRBJ2-3; D not resolved. CDR1 is SGHRS, CDR2 YFSETQ, per germline. The V gene lost 3 bases and the J gene lost 7 bases, with 6 bases spanning the gap. This CDR3 has 11 residues.